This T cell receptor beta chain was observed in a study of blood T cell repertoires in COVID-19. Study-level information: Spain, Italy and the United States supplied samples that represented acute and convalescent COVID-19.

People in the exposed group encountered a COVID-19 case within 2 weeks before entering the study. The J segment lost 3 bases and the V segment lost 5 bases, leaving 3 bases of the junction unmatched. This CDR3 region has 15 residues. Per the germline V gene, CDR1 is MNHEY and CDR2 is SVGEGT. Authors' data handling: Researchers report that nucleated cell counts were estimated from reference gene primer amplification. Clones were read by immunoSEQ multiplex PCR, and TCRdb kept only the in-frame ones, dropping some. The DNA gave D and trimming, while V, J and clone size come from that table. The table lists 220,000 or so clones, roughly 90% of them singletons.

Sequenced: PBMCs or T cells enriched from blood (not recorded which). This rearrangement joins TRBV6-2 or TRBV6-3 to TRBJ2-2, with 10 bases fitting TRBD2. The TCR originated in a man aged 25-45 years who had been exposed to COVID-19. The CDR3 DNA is TGTGCCAGCAGTACAGCGGGGGGGGACACCGGGGAGCTGTTTTTT. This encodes CASSTAGGDTGELFF.